This TCR beta chain originates from a study of shared clonotypes between healthy human individuals. Study-level results: In contrast to clonotypes shared by all four donors, non-shared clonotypes had lower generation probabilities. Sequencing of the sorted subsets was shown by rarefaction to be incomplete despite large depth.

Some clones are missing from TCRdb's copy, which holds only in-frame ones; the method was immunoSEQ multiplex PCR. The profile shows about 2,500,000 clones, approximately 94% of them singletons. About this clone itself: Its antigen is still unknown.

None of the donors, who were healthy HIV-negative adults, had recently had acute infections or vaccinations. The source material was naive CD4+ T cells sorted from blood. Subset here: CD45RA+ positively selected. This receptor was obtained from a man younger than 35 in good health.

CDR3 residues: CASSKTKGPGGTYNEQFF. The CDR3 region has the DNA TGTGCCAGCAGTAAAACTAAAGGTCCAGGGGGCACGTACAATGAGCAGTTCTTC. The J gene is TRBJ2-1, the V gene TRBV6-4, with TRBD1 matching over 8 bases. Germline V gives CDR1 MRHNA, CDR2 SNTAGT. This CDR3 region has 18 residues. V shed 5 bases, J shed 4 bases, and the junction held 16 bases outside the gene matches.